The entry below describes one T cell receptor beta chain. An end of the junction differs from the germline gene, which may be a read error. The data were taken from a study of blood T cell repertoires in COVID-19. Study as a whole: The United States, Italy and Spain were the sources of the acute and convalescent COVID-19 samples. The analysed material was cDNA or gDNA that came from T cells, B-cell-depleted T cells, or PBMCs.

Authors' methods: Amplification with reference gene primers provided the estimates of nucleated cell counts. This table comes from immunoSEQ multiplex PCR, and its TCRdb copy is limited to in-frame clones, with some not included. For V, J and clone size, that table is used; D and trimming come from the DNA. Among under 300,000 clones, about 80% were seen once, and the ten largest hold roughly 2%. The CDR3 contains 14 residues. Germline values: CDR1 MNHEY, CDR2 SMNVEV (reference sequence). The sequence was collected from a man aged 25-40 years who had recovered from COVID-19. The sequencing input was peripheral blood. V is TRBV27 and J is TRBJ1-2; tentatively, D is TRBD1 (6 bases). CDR3 sequence: CASSLSRTADGYTF. CDR3 in DNA: TGTGCCAGCAGTCTATCACGGACAGCCGATGGCTACACCTTC.